This TCR beta chain was recovered during a study of shared clonotypes between healthy human individuals. Using immunoSEQ multiplex PCR, the repertoire was profiled, and TCRdb retains in-frame clones only, with some absent. The table has more than 80,000 clones, 65% to 70% seen once. Healthy HIV-negative adults without recent acute infections or vaccinations served as donors. Trimming shortened V by 3 bases and J by 0 bases, and 13 bases separated the two germline ends. In germline, CDR1 is SGHAT, CDR2 FQNNGV. CDR3 length: 16 amino acids. The genes are TRBV11-2 and TRBJ2-3; possibly TRBD2 for D (5 bases). The origin of this receptor is a man aged 25-45 years in good health. Sequences were obtained from memory CD8+ T cells sorted from blood. Stated subset: CD45RO+ cells pooled with CCR7-negative TemRA cells. The CDR3: CASSLWPGSSTDTQYF. The CDR3 DNA follows: TGTGCCAGCAGCTTGTGGCCGGGGTCTAGCACAGATACGCAGTATTTT.